What follows is one TCR beta chain and its context. The sample belongs to a study of OX40 agonist ivuxolimab in advanced cancers. Germline-derived CDR1 and CDR2 are MNHNY and SVGAGI (reference sequence). The CDR3 has 13 amino acids. V shed 1 base and J shed 4 bases, with 5 bases lying between them. TCRdb keeps only in-frame clones here, not all; method: immunoSEQ multiplex PCR. The data contain tens of thousands of clones, about 85% of them singletons. This receptor was taken from an adult with an advanced solid tumor such as melanoma, head and neck, liver or kidney cancer. The starting material was CD4+ or CD8+ T cells sorted from blood, obtained in a trial of the OX40 agonist ivuxolimab. The V gene is TRBV6-6, the J gene TRBJ1-5, with D unresolved. This CDR3 is CASSYLGNQPQHF. The CDR3 DNA reads as TGTGCCAGCAGTTACTTGGGTAATCAGCCCCAGCATTTT.